Sequencing of this T cell receptor beta chain was carried out in a study of blood T cell repertoires in COVID-19. Study-wide context: Donors in the United States, Italy and Spain gave samples during acute or convalescent COVID-19. From T cells, B-cell-depleted T cells, or PBMCs came the material, which was cDNA or gDNA.

Germline assignment: CDR1 LGHDT and CDR2 YNNKEL (reference sequence). This CDR3 region has 17 residues. The V and J ends lost 3 bases and 1 base, in that order; junction bases with no gene match: 5. The table came from immunoSEQ multiplex PCR; TCRdb's copy has only in-frame clones and leaves some out. The data show under 250,000 clones, with around 81% seen just once and around 4.7% held by the top ten. Each participant's cohort was designated according to participant-reported clinical history. The sample consisted of PBMCs or T cells enriched from blood (not recorded which). The TCR originated in a man aged 30 to 45 with acute COVID-19. V gene TRBV3-1 (or the pseudogene TRBV3-2) combines with J gene TRBJ2-5; 13 nucleotides match TRBD2. CDR3 loop: CASSQQTSGGTQETQYF. The CDR3 DNA is TGTGCCAGCAGCCAGCAGACTAGCGGGGGGACCCAAGAGACCCAGTACTTC.